This T cell receptor (beta chain) came from a study of blood T cell repertoires in COVID-19. Overall study: Italy, Spain and the United States were the sources of the convalescent and acute COVID-19 samples.

CDR1 LGHNA and CDR2 YSLEER come from the germline V gene. V lost 0 bases, J lost 0 bases, and 12 bases lay in between. This CDR3 contains 17 residues. The protocol was immunoSEQ multiplex PCR, while the TCRdb copy is restricted to in-frame clones and leaves out a portion. The sample comprises approximately 290,000 clones, approximately 90% of which are singletons, and roughly an eighth rests with the top ten. This clone showed up just a few times. Sequencing was carried out using peripheral blood. The TCR comes from a woman aged 60-70 years with acute or convalescent COVID-19. V gene TRBV4-3 combines with J gene TRBJ1-3; D is ambiguous. Written as DNA, the CDR3 is TGCGCCAGCAGCCAAGATCCTCGCGGGAGCTCTGGAAACACCATATATTTT. Protein product: CASSQDPRGSSGNTIYF.